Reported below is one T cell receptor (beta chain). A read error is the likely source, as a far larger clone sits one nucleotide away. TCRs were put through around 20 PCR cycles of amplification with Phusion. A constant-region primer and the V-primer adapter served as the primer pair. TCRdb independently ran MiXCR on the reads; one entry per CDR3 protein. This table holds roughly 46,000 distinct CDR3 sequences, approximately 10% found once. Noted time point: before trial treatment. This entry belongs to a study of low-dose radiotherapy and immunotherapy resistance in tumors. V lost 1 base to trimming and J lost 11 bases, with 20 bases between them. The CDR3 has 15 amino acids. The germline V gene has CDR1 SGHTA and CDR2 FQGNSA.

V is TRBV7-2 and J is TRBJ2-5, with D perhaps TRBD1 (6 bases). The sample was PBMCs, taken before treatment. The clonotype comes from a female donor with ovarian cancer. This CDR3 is CASSLGWGPYNEQYF. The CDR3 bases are TGTGCCAGCAGCTTAGGGTGGGGGCCCTACAATGAGCAGTACTTC.